This TCR beta chain was obtained from a study of blood T cell repertoires in COVID-19. On the study more broadly: Spain, Italy and the United States supplied samples that represented acute and convalescent COVID-19.

V gave up 5 bases and J gave up 8 bases; unmatched junction bases: 6. The CDR3 loop spans 13 amino acids. Germline assignment: CDR1 SGHNT and CDR2 YYREEE (reference sequence). Original processing methods: The assay estimated nucleated cells by amplifying reference gene primers. Profiling relied on immunoSEQ multiplex PCR, and the TCRdb table lists in-frame clones only, not all of them. The V and J calls and the clone size are those of that table, but D and trimming were determined from the DNA. The repertoire has approximately 150,000 clones, 70% to 90% of them found once; the top ten carry more than 2%. This clone was picked up one time.

This sequence joins TRBV5-4 and TRBJ2-1, with 8 bases matching TRBD1. Sequenced input: peripheral blood. This clonotype originated in a man aged 45-65 years who had recovered from COVID-19. The CDR3 sequence: CASRSDRADEQFF. DNA of the CDR3: TGTGCCAGCAGATCGGACAGGGCCGATGAGCAGTTCTTC.